This TCR beta chain was sequenced for a study of blood T cell repertoires in COVID-19. Study summary: Some COVID-19 samples were acute and others convalescent; all came from the United States, Italy and Spain. T cells, B-cell-depleted T cells, or PBMCs supplied cDNA or gDNA.

Under the authors' procedure: From reference gene primer amplification, estimates of nucleated cell counts were derived. Clones were read by immunoSEQ multiplex PCR, and TCRdb kept only the in-frame ones, dropping some. The V and J calls and clone size come from that table; D and trimming were worked out from the DNA. The sample has a few hundred thousand clones; around 81% are singletons. Sequenced input: peripheral blood. The TCR comes from a woman in her forties or fifties with active or convalescent COVID-19.

CDR3 protein: CASGASVGGNTIYF. CDR3 coding DNA: TGTGCCAGCGGGGCCTCGGTGGGCGGAAACACCATATATTTT. The chain uses TRBV28 and TRBJ1-3; D may be TRBD1 (5 bases). The CDR3 runs 14 residues. Trimming left V 8 bases short and J 4 bases short, with 15 bases between. The germline gives CDR1 MDHEN, CDR2 SYDVKM.